A single sample gave rise to the 9 T cell receptor beta chains below, sequenced in a study of Ad26.COV2.S vaccination and SARS-CoV-2 variants. TCRdb's copy holds only in-frame clones and misses some; the assay was immunoSEQ multiplex PCR. The table includes around 350,000 clones, 90% to 95% detected once. The sample consisted of peripheral blood, taken after recovery from COVID-19. These TCRs come from a human donor who had recovered from COVID-19.

The rearrangement links TRBV7-9 to TRBJ1-4, with 7 bases identical to TRBD1. The germline V gene encodes CDR1 SEHNR and CDR2 FQNEAQ (reference sequence). The CDR3 covers 14 residues. Trimming removed 5 bases from V and 6 bases from J; junction bases left unmatched: 6. The CDR3 protein is CASSLGTVDEKLFF. The CDR3 nucleotides read TGTGCCAGCAGCCTGGGGACAGTAGATGAAAAACTGTTTTTT.

V usage is TRBV11-2 and J usage is TRBJ1-1; D not resolved. The germline gives CDR1 SGHAT, CDR2 FQNNGV. The V gene lost 0 bases and the J gene lost 4 bases, with 12 bases spanning the gap. This CDR3 is built from 15 residues. Here the CDR3 reads CASSLDQGFFTEAFF. CDR3 nucleotides: TGTGCCAGCAGCTTAGATCAAGGTTTTTTCACTGAAGCTTTCTTT.

On this clone: Other DNA sequences in the sample encode the same CDR3. This sequence joins TRBV12-3 or TRBV12-4 and TRBJ1-2; D remains ambiguous. V was cut by 5 bases and J by 5 bases, with 6 bases left in between. The CDR3 contains 11 residues. For the CDR3, the DNA is TGTGCCAGCAGTCCTTTATATGGCTACACCTTC. It encodes CASSPLYGYTF.

This chain links TRBV6-2 or TRBV6-3 with TRBJ2-3; 12 bases fit TRBD2. The J segment lost 1 base and the V segment lost 1 base, leaving 3 bases of the junction unmatched. The CDR3 is 17 residues long. CDR1 MNHEY and CDR2 SVGEGT come from the germline V gene. In nucleotides, the CDR3 is TGTGCCAGCAGTTACTTCCGACTAGCGGGGGGCACAGATACGCAGTATTTT. It translates to CASSYFRLAGGTDTQYF.

The chain couples TRBV6-2 or TRBV6-3 to TRBJ2-1; 9 nucleotides agree with TRBD2. V lost 2 bases and J lost 10; bases outside the gene matches: 0. The CDR3 consists of 12 residues. Germline V gives CDR1 MNHEY, CDR2 SVGEGT. The CDR3 protein is CASSYLAGEQFF. The CDR3 coding sequence is TGTGCCAGCAGTTACCTAGCGGGGGAGCAGTTCTTC.

In this sample, this clone turned up once. The chain couples TRBV5-1 to TRBJ2-1; weak D call: TRBD2 (6 bases). Trimming stripped 3 bases from V and 2 bases from J, with 12 bases between. There are 15 residues in the CDR3. Germline V lookup: CDR1 SGHRS, CDR2 YFSETQ. In DNA form, the CDR3 reads TGCGCCAGCAGCTCAAAGCGGGTGACCTACAATGAGCAGTTCTTC. Translating it yields CASSSKRVTYNEQFF.

This clone has just a few counts. The chain employs TRBV6-2 or TRBV6-3 and TRBJ2-1; D is uncertain. Trimming removed 5 bases from V and 2 bases from J, with 7 bases in between. This CDR3 has 13 residues. CDR1 is MNHEY, CDR2 SVGEGT, per germline. The CDR3 DNA reads TGTGCCAGCAGTAACAAGGCCTACAATGAGCAGTTCTTC. This sequence encodes CASSNKAYNEQFF.

This sequence joins TRBV7-9 and TRBJ2-1, with 9 bases fitting TRBD2. After removal of 5 bases from V and 7 bases from J, the junction contained 12 bases not matched to a gene. Germline V gene lookup returns CDR1 SEHNR and CDR2 FQNEAQ (reference sequence). CDR3 size: 16 residues. CDR3 region: CASSAPAAGGLNEQFF. The CDR3 bases are TGTGCCAGCAGCGCCCCAGCTGCGGGGGGGCTGAATGAGCAGTTCTTC.

This chain joins TRBV29-1 and TRBJ2-1; possible D gene TRBD2, 7 bases. Trimming stripped 2 bases from V and 2 bases from J, with 10 bases between. Germline loops: CDR1 SQVTM, CDR2 ANQGSEA. CDR3 length: 14 amino acids. The chain's CDR3 is CSVERGGPYNEQFF. Written as DNA, the CDR3 is TGCAGCGTTGAAAGGGGGGGCCCCTACAATGAGCAGTTCTTC.